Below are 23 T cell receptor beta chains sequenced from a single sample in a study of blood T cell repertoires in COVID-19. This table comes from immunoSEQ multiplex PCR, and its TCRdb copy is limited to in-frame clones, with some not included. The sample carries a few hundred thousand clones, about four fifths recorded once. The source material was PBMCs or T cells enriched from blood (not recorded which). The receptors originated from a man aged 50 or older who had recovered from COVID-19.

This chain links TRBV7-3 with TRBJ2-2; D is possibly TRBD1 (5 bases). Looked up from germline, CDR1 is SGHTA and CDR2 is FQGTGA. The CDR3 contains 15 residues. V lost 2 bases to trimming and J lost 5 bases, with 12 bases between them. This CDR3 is CASSLGGAGTGELFF. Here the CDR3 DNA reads TGTGCCAGCAGCTTAGGTGGGGCAGGGACCGGGGAGCTGTTTTTT. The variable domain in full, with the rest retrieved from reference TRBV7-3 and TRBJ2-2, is GAGVSQTPSNKVTEKGKYVELRCDPISGHTALYWYRQSLGQGPEFLIYFQGTGAADDSGLPNDRFFAVRPEGSVSTLKIQRTERGDSAVYLCASSLGGAGTGELFFGEGSRLTVL.

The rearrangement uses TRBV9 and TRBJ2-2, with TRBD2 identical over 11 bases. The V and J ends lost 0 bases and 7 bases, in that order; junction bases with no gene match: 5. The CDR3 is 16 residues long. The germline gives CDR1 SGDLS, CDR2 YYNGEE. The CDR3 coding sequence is TGTGCCAGCAGCGTAGGGGCTAGCGGGGGGTTCGGGGAGCTGTTTTTT. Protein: CASSVGASGGFGELFF.

CDR3 sequence reads: CASSEWDSSYEQYF. Written as DNA, the CDR3 is TGTGCCAGCAGTGAATGGGACAGCTCCTACGAGCAGTACTTC. The chain employs TRBV25-1 and TRBJ2-7; 7 bases map to TRBD1. This CDR3 comprises 14 residues. The germline CDR1 and CDR2 sequences are MGHDK and SYGVNS. The J segment lost 0 bases and the V segment lost 1 base, leaving 0 bases of the junction unmatched.

The CDR3: CASTEGHYYNEQFF. CDR3 in DNA: TGTGCCAGTACTGAGGGACATTACTACAATGAGCAGTTCTTC. The J gene is TRBJ2-1, the V gene TRBV19, with a possible D match to TRBD1 (6 bases). Germline lookup yields CDR1 LNHDA and CDR2 SQIVND (reference sequence). This CDR3 is 14 amino acids long. Trimming left V 7 bases short and J 3 bases short, with 13 bases between. Full variable domain (remainder filled in from reference TRBV19 and TRBJ2-1): DGGITQSPKYLFRKEGQNVTLSCEQNLNHDAMYWYRQDPGQGLRLIYYSQIVNDFQKGDIAEGYSVSREKKESFPLTVTSAQKNPTAFYLCASTEGHYYNEQFFGPGTRLTVL.

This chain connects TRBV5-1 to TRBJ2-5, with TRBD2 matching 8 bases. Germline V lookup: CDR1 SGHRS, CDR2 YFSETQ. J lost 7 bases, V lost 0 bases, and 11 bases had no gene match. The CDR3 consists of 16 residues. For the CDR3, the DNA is TGCGCCAGCAGCTTGGGTCCAGCGGGAGAGTCTGGGACCCAGTACTTC. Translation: CASSLGPAGESGTQYF.

CDR3 DNA sequence: TGTGCCATCAGTGAGTCGTTACAGGGGTGGTACAATGAGCAGTTCTTC. The encoded protein is CAISESLQGWYNEQFF. This rearrangement joins TRBV10-3 to TRBJ2-1, with TRBD1 identical over 7 bases. The CDR3 contains 16 residues. Germline CDR1 and CDR2: ENHRY and SYGVKD. J was trimmed by 4 bases and V by 0 bases; bases with no gene match: 6.

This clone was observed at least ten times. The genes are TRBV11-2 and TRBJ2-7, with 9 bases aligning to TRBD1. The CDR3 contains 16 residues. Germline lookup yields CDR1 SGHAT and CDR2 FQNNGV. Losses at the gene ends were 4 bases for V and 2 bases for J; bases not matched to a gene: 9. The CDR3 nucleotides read TGTGCCAGCAGCTCGTACAGGGGGCCGTATACCTACGAGCAGTACTTC. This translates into CASSSYRGPYTYEQYF.

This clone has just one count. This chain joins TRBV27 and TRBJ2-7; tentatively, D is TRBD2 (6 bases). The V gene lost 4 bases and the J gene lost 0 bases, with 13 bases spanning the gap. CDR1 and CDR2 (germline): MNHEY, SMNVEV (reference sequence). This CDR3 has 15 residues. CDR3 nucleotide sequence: TGTGCCAGCAGTTCCCTGCCGCGGGGCTCCTACGAGCAGTACTTC. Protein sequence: CASSSLPRGSYEQYF.

CDR3 DNA sequence: TGTGCCAGCAGCGCGGGACAGGGGGCGCCGATGAAACTGTTTTTT. Amino acids: CASSAGQGAPMKLFF. The chain combines TRBV9 with TRBJ2-2, with 12 bases that match TRBD1. Germline loops: CDR1 SGDLS, CDR2 YYNGEE. This CDR3 spans 15 amino acids. V lost 3 bases to trimming and J lost 14 bases; unmatched junction nucleotides: 11.

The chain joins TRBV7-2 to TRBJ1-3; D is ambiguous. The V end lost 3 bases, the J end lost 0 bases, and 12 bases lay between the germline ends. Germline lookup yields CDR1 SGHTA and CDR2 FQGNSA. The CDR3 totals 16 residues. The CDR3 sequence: CASSLRHTPSGNTIYF. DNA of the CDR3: TGTGCCAGCAGCTTGAGACATACCCCCTCTGGAAACACCATATATTTT. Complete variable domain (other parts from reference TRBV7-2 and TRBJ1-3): GAGVSQSPSNKVTEKGKDVELRCDPISGHTALYWYRQSLGQGLEFLIYFQGNSAPDKSGLPSDRFSAERTGGSVSTLTIQRTQQEDSAVYLCASSLRHTPSGNTIYFGEGSWLTVV.

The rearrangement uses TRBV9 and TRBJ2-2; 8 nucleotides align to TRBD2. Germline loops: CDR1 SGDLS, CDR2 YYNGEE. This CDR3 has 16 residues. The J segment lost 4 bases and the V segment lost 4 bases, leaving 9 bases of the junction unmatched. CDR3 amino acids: CASSRPSGTSTGELFF. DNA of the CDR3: TGTGCCAGCAGCCGACCGAGCGGGACTAGCACCGGGGAGCTGTTTTTT.

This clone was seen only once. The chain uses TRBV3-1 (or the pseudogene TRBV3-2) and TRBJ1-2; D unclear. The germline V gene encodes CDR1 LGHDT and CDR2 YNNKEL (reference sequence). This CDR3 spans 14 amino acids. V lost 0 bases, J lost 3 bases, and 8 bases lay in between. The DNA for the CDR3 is TGTGCCAGCAGCCAAGATTTAGTTGACTATGGCTACACCTTC. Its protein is CASSQDLVDYGYTF.

The CDR3 is CSASETLAGGTDTQYF. CDR3 DNA: TGCAGTGCTAGTGAGACACTAGCGGGAGGGACAGATACGCAGTATTTT. This chain uses TRBV20-1 with TRBJ2-3; 13 bases fit TRBD2. This CDR3 region has 16 residues. Germline V gene lookup returns CDR1 DFQATT and CDR2 SNEGSKA (reference sequence). Trimming took 3 bases from V and 3 from J; bases not matched to a gene: 6.

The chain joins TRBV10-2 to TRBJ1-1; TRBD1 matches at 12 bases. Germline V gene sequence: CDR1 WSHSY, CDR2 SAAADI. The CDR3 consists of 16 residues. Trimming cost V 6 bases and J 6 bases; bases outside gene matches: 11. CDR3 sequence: CASRDGTGGAGAEAFF. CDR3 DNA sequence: TGCGCCAGCAGGGATGGGACAGGGGGCGCAGGGGCTGAAGCTTTCTTT.

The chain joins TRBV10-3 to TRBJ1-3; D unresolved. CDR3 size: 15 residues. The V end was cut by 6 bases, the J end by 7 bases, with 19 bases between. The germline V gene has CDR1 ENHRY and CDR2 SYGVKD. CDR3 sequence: CAIRADGGTWNTIYF. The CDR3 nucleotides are TGTGCCATCAGAGCCGACGGCGGTACTTGGAACACCATATATTTT.

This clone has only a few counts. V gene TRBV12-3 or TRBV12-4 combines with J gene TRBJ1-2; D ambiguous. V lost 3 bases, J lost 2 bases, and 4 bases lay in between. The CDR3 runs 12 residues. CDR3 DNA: TGTGCCAGCAGTTTGGCCAACTATGGCTACACCTTC. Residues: CASSLANYGYTF.

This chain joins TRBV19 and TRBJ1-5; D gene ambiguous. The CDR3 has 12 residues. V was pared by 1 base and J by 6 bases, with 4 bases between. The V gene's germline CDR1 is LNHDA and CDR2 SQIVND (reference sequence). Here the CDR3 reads CASSIGAQPQHF. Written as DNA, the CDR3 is TGTGCCAGTAGTATAGGGGCTCAGCCCCAGCATTTT.

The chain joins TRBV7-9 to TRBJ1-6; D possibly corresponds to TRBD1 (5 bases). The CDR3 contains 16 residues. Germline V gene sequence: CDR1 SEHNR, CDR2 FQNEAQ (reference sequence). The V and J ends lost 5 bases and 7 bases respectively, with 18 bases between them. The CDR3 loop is CASSPQGAGWNSPLHF. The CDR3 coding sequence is TGTGCCAGCAGCCCTCAGGGCGCCGGATGGAATTCACCCCTCCACTTT.

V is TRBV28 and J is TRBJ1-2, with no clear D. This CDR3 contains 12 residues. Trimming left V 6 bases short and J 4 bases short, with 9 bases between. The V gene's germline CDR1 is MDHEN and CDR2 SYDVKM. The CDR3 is CASRVLGYGYTF. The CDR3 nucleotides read TGTGCCAGCAGGGTTCTCGGCTATGGCTACACCTTC.

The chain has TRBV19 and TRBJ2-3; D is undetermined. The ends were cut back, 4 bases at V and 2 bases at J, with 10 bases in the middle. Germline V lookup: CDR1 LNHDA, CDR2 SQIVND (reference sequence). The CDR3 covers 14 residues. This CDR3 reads CASSRAGSTDTQYF. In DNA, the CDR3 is TGTGCCAGTAGTAGGGCAGGATCCACAGATACGCAGTATTTT. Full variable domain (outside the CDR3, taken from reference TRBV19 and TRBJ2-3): DGGITQSPKYLFRKEGQNVTLSCEQNLNHDAMYWYRQDPGQGLRLIYYSQIVNDFQKGDIAEGYSVSREKKESFPLTVTSAQKNPTAFYLCASSRAGSTDTQYFGPGTRLTVL.

The CDR3 loop is CAISESRREGPEQYF. The DNA for the CDR3 is TGTGCCATCAGTGAGTCGAGGCGGGAGGGCCCCGAGCAGTACTTC. The chain carries TRBV10-3 and TRBJ2-7; 9 nucleotides agree with TRBD2. This CDR3 contains 15 residues. Per germline, CDR1 ENHRY and CDR2 SYGVKD. The J segment lost 6 bases and the V segment lost 0 bases, leaving 6 bases of the junction unmatched.

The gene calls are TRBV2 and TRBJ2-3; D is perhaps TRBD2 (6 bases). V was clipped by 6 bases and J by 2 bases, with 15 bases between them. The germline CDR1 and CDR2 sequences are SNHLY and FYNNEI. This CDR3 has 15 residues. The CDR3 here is CASRSQGLTTDTQYF. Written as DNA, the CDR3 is TGTGCCAGCAGGTCGCAGGGACTGACCACAGATACGCAGTATTTT.

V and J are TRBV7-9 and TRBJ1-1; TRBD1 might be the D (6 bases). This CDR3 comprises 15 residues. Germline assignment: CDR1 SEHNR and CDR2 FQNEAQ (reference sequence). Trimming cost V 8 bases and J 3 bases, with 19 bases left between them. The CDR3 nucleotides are TGTGCCAGCGCTTATATACGGGGGGCGCACACTGAAGCTTTCTTT. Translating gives CASAYIRGAHTEAFF. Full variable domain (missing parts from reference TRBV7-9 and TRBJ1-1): DTGVSQNPRHKITKRGQNVTFRCDPISEHNRLYWYRQTLGQGPEFLTYFQNEAQLEKSRLLSDRFSAERPKGSFSTLEIQRTEQGDSAMYLCASAYIRGAHTEAFFGQGTRLTVV.